These T cell receptor beta chains were read from a single sample in a study of PD-L1 blockade in urothelial cancer. Using immunoSEQ multiplex PCR, the repertoire was profiled, and TCRdb retains in-frame clones only, with some absent. The sample records 68,000 or so clones, more than 80% being singletons. The specimen comprised PBMCs, sampled around atezolizumab (anti-PD-L1) treatment. Every receptor here comes from a man aged 70-80 years with urothelial cancer. Each CDR3 is given with its conserved first and last residue. D genes are given only for firm matches. Clone size, where shown, is once, few, many, or a class for clones that have expanded.

v_gene	abundance	j_gene	d_gene	CDR3aa	CDR3nt
TRBV7-9	-	TRBJ2-1	TRBD2	CASSAGPRRTSGSYNEQFF	TGTGCCAGCAGCGCGGGACCGCGAAGGACTAGCGGGTCCTACAATGAGCAGTTCTTC
TRBV19	-	TRBJ2-1	-	CASSSTKSSYNEQFF	TGTGCCAGTTCTAGCACGAAGAGCTCCTACAATGAGCAGTTCTTC
TRBV19	-	TRBJ2-3	-	CASSIRGGLGTDTQYF	TGTGCCAGTAGTATAAGGGGAGGCCTGGGCACAGATACGCAGTATTTT
TRBV6-5	few	TRBJ2-7	-	CASSYGGGASSYEQYF	TGTGCCAGCAGTTACGGTGGCGGGGCTAGCTCCTACGAGCAGTACTTC
TRBV7-9	-	TRBJ1-1	TRBD1	CASSLPDRVATEAFF	TGTGCCAGCAGCCTACCGGACAGGGTAGCCACTGAAGCTTTCTTT
TRBV6-6	-	TRBJ2-7	TRBD1	CASTLDRGQDEQYF	TGTGCCAGCACCCTGGACAGGGGCCAGGACGAGCAGTACTTC
TRBV18	-	TRBJ1-4	TRBD1	CASSPGGQTNEKLFF	TGTGCCAGCTCACCAGGGGGACAGACTAATGAAAAACTGTTTTTT
TRBV19	few	TRBJ1-2	-	CASSIRGMGYGYTF	TGTGCCAGTAGTATCCGGGGTATGGGCTATGGCTACACCTTC
TRBV30	-	TRBJ2-3	-	CAWSSGSTDTQYF	TGTGCCTGGAGTTCGGGGAGCACAGATACGCAGTATTTT
TRBV11-2	-	TRBJ2-5	-	CASSLAGRTGKTQYF	TGTGCCAGCAGCTTAGCCGGGCGCACCGGGAAGACCCAGTACTTC
TRBV5-4	-	TRBJ2-2	TRBD2	CASSLLAGGNTGELFF	TGTGCCAGCAGTTTACTAGCGGGGGGGAACACCGGGGAGCTGTTTTTT
TRBV19	-	TRBJ1-1	TRBD1	CASRDRASNKAFF	TGTGCCAGTAGGGACAGGGCCTCGAACAAGGCTTTCTTT
TRBV7-2	-	TRBJ2-5	TRBD2	CASSLGTSGTAFGTQYF	TGTGCCAGCAGCTTAGGGACTAGCGGCACTGCCTTCGGGACCCAGTACTTC
TRBV7-2	-	TRBJ2-5	-	CASSFLGVGGETQYF	TGTGCCAGCAGCTTCCTAGGCGTCGGGGGAGAGACCCAGTACTTC
TRBV7-8	medium-sized	TRBJ1-2	TRBD1	CASSLAAKQGQNYGYTF	TGTGCCAGCAGCTTAGCAGCAAAACAGGGGCAGAACTATGGCTACACCTTC
TRBV7-9	-	TRBJ2-5	-	CASTQVIETQYF	TGTGCCAGCACCCAGGTTATCGAGACCCAGTACTTC